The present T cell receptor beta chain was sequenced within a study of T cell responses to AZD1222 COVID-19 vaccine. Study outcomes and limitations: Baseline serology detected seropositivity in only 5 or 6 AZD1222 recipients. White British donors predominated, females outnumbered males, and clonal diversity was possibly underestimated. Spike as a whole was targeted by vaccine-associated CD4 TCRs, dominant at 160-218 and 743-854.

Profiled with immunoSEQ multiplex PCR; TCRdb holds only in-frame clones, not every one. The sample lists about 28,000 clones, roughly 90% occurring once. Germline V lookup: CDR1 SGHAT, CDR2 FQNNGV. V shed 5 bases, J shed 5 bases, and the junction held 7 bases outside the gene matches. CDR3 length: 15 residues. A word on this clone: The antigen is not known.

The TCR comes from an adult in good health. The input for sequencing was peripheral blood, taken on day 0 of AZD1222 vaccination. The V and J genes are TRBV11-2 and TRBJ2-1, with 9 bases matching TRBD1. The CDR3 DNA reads TGTGCCAGCAGCGACAGGGGGAGTTGGAACAATGAGCAGTTCTTC. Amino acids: CASSDRGSWNNEQFF.